The 8 T cell receptor beta chains presented below share a single source sample, sequenced in a study of blood T cell repertoires in COVID-19. The repertoire was sequenced with immunoSEQ multiplex PCR; TCRdb's copy has only in-frame clones and lacks some. Of about 240,000 clones listed, approximately 83% are singletons. The sample taken for sequencing was peripheral blood. The receptors come from an elderly woman with acute or convalescent COVID-19.

For the CDR3, the DNA is TGTGCCAGTAGTCCAGGGGATAATTCACCCCTCCACTTT. Translation: CASSPGDNSPLHF. The chain employs TRBV19 and TRBJ1-6, with D possibly TRBD1 on 6 matching bases. Between the trimmed V and J ends, which lost 5 bases and 5 bases, there was a span of 7 bases. Germline CDR1 is LNHDA and CDR2 is SQIVND (reference sequence). The CDR3 is made up of 13 amino acids. The full variable domain, with the rest looked up from reference TRBV19 and TRBJ1-6, is DGGITQSPKYLFRKEGQNVTLSCEQNLNHDAMYWYRQDPGQGLRLIYYSQIVNDFQKGDIAEGYSVSREKKESFPLTVTSAQKNPTAFYLCASSPGDNSPLHFGNGTRLTVT.

This clone was counted between two and nine times. The rearrangement joins TRBV27 to TRBJ1-1; no clear D gene. Germline V gives CDR1 MNHEY, CDR2 SMNVEV (reference sequence). This CDR3 is 13 amino acids long. Trimming took 5 bases from V and 5 from J, leaving 12 bases between them. CDR3 sequence: CASSGRGRTEAFF. For the CDR3, the DNA is TGTGCCAGCAGTGGCCGTGGGAGGACTGAAGCTTTCTTT.

The rearrangement joins TRBV6-2 or TRBV6-3 to TRBJ1-2; a weak D match, TRBD1 (6 bases). The length of the CDR3 is 18 residues. The ends were cut back, 4 bases at V and 2 bases at J, with 23 bases in the middle. From germline, CDR1 is MNHEY and CDR2 SVGEGT. CDR3 in amino acids: CASSSAASLGQTNYGYTF. The DNA for the CDR3 is TGTGCCAGCAGTTCGGCGGCAAGCCTCGGACAGACGAACTATGGCTACACCTTC.

This clone was detected only once. The chain combines TRBV28 with TRBJ1-5; 10 nucleotides agree with TRBD1. V was pared by 0 bases and J by 5 bases, with 1 base of the junction left unmatched. Germline V gene data show CDR1 as MDHEN and CDR2 as SYDVKM. The CDR3 extends over 15 amino acids. The CDR3 DNA reads TGTGCCAGCAGTTTATGGGGACAGGGGCATCAGCCCCAGCATTTT. It is translated as CASSLWGQGHQPQHF.

This chain connects TRBV2 to TRBJ1-2; possible D gene TRBD1, 5 bases. This CDR3 is 13 amino acids long. V lost 8 bases and J 0 bases, leaving 10 bases between the germline ends. Germline assignment: CDR1 SNHLY and CDR2 FYNNEI. CDR3 DNA sequence: TGTGCCAGCGGGGCAGCCACTAACTATGGCTACACCTTC. It translates to CASGAATNYGYTF.

The V call is TRBV10-3, the J call TRBJ1-2; no firm D call. The CDR3 extends over 13 amino acids. V lost 5 bases to trimming and J lost 8 bases, with 15 bases between them. Germline V gene sequence: CDR1 ENHRY, CDR2 SYGVKD. CDR3 region: CAISPAGRGGYTF. CDR3 DNA: TGTGCCATCAGTCCCGCCGGGAGAGGAGGCTACACCTTC.

This sequence joins TRBV2 and TRBJ1-5; TRBD1 matches 7 bases. Trimming removed 4 bases from V and 7 bases from J; junction bases left unmatched: 7. The length of the CDR3 is 14 residues. The germline V gene encodes CDR1 SNHLY and CDR2 FYNNEI. CDR3 residues: CASSAAGGWQPQHF. The CDR3 coding sequence is TGTGCCAGCAGTGCCGCAGGGGGATGGCAGCCCCAGCATTTT. Together with reference TRBV2 and TRBJ1-5, the CDR3 gives the full variable domain: EPEVTQTPSHQVTQMGQEVILRCVPISNHLYFYWYRQILGQKVEFLVSFYNNEISEKSEIFDDQFSVERPDGSNFTLKIRSTKLEDSAMYFCASSAAGGWQPQHFGDGTRLSIL.

The rearrangement joins TRBV28 to TRBJ1-3; tentatively, D is TRBD1 (6 bases). CDR3 length: 16 amino acids. Trimming left V 5 bases short and J 2 bases short, with 16 bases between. The germline CDR1 and CDR2 sequences are MDHEN and SYDVKM. CDR3: CASSPHSQGTGNTIYF. CDR3 nucleotide sequence: TGTGCCAGCAGTCCCCACTCACAGGGAACTGGAAACACCATATATTTT.